This T cell receptor beta chain comes out of a study of beta chain features in type 1 diabetes. General observations from the study: In all four CD4+ subsets, TCRB CDR3 length was significantly, moderately reduced in type 1 diabetes. Shorter templates may be favored by PCR, equally so in patients and controls. Naive, central memory and Treg TCRB repertoires seemed to resemble each other more closely in patients than they did in healthy donors.

Notes on this clone: Antigen specificity is unknown.

CD4+ naive, central memory, regulatory and stem cell-like memory cells were sorted via CD45RO/CCR7/CD25/CD127/CD95/CD27. Every sorted population was more than 98% pure. Germline-derived CDR1 and CDR2 are MDHEN and SYDVKM. The CDR3 consists of 16 residues. V was clipped by 6 bases and J by 0 bases; unmatched bases: 7. What was sequenced were expressed TCRB transcripts, since all of the isolated RNA had been reverse transcribed. Sequencing was performed with immunoSEQ multiplex PCR; in TCRdb, only in-frame clones are kept and a portion is missing. Of 500,000 to 650,000 clones listed, over 10% are singletons.

The receptor's source is a man between 25 and 39 years old with type 1 diabetes. The chain carries TRBV28 and TRBJ2-2; TRBD1 agrees at 7 bases. The specimen was naive CD4+ T cells from blood. The CDR3 DNA sequence: TGTGCCAGCAGGCCAACCGGGACAGCGAACACCGGGGAGCTGTTTTTT. Amino acids: CASRPTGTANTGELFF.